Given below is one T cell receptor (beta chain) in context. Its target is not known. The data derive from a study of cytomegalovirus exposure and HLA in healthy donors. PCR used 60 Vbeta primers and 13 Jbeta primers. TCRdb's copy holds only in-frame clones and misses some; the assay was immunoSEQ multiplex PCR. This table holds approximately 190,000 clones, around 84% found once. Study-wide findings and caveats: Cytomegalovirus status, reportedly, was diagnosed with high specificity and sensitivity by the classifier.

This CDR3 region has 13 residues. CDR1 and CDR2 (germline): SGHTA, FQGTGA. The V end was cut by 11 bases, the J end by 4 bases, with 14 bases between. The chain couples TRBV7-3 to TRBJ2-2; D unclear. The source material was PBMCs. The sequence derives from a woman between 50 and 59 years old in good health and CMV-seropositive. The CDR3 sequence is CASQTAGTGELFF. DNA of the CDR3: TGTGCCTCCCAAACCGCCGGCACCGGGGAGCTGTTTTTT.